This is a list of T cell receptor beta chains from one sample in a study of early T cells in non-severe SARS-CoV-2 infection. TCRdb ran MiXCR on the 5' RACE reads and lists one entry per CDR3 protein. The data hold about 83,000 distinct CDR3 sequences, with more than 9% observed a single time. What was sequenced was whole blood. Receptor source: an adult who was a healthcare worker with PCR-confirmed SARS-CoV-2 infection or an uninfected control (not recorded which). Each CDR3 is given with its conserved first and last residue. Each record gives: clone size, J gene, V gene, D gene, CDR3 DNA, CDR3 protein. The D gene is left open where the match is weak. Rows give clone size only sometimes, using once, few, many, or a class for an expanded clone.

abundance: few; j_gene: TRBJ1-6; v_gene: TRBV5-1; d_gene: -; CDR3nt: TGCGCCAGCAGCTTGGATCTTAATTCACCCCTCCACTTT; CDR3aa: CASSLDLNSPLHF
abundance: -; j_gene: TRBJ2-3; v_gene: TRBV5-4; d_gene: TRBD2; CDR3nt: TGTGCCAGCAGCTTGGGGCTAGCGGGGGGAGGAAGGACAGATACGCAGTATTTT; CDR3aa: CASSLGLAGGGRTDTQYF
abundance: -; j_gene: TRBJ1-1; v_gene: TRBV6-5; d_gene: -; CDR3nt: TGTGCCAGCAGCCAGGGTCCAGGGTCTTTCTTT; CDR3aa: CASSQGPGSFF
abundance: -; j_gene: TRBJ2-3; v_gene: TRBV18; d_gene: TRBD2; CDR3nt: TGTGCCAGCTCGTACGGGACTAGCGGGAGCGCAGATACGCAGTATTTT; CDR3aa: CASSYGTSGSADTQYF
abundance: -; j_gene: TRBJ2-3; v_gene: TRBV6-5; d_gene: TRBD2; CDR3nt: TGTGCCAGCAGTTTCGGCTCGCGGGAGGCAGATACGCAGTATTTT; CDR3aa: CASSFGSREADTQYF
abundance: -; j_gene: TRBJ2-3; v_gene: TRBV29-1; d_gene: -; CDR3nt: TGCAGCGGCGGACTAAGCACAGATACGCAGTATTTT; CDR3aa: CSGGLSTDTQYF
abundance: few; j_gene: TRBJ2-4; v_gene: TRBV3-1; d_gene: -; CDR3nt: TGTGCCAGCAGCCAAGATCTCGTTTGGGGGGCTGGAGGGAACATTCAGTACTTC; CDR3aa: CASSQDLVWGAGGNIQYF
abundance: few; j_gene: TRBJ1-5; v_gene: TRBV20-1; d_gene: -; CDR3nt: TGCAGTGCTAGTATACAGGGAGGTCAGCCCCAGCATTTT; CDR3aa: CSASIQGGQPQHF
abundance: few; j_gene: TRBJ1-3; v_gene: TRBV27; d_gene: TRBD1; CDR3nt: TGTGCCAGCAGTTCACAGGGGACTGAAAACACCATATATTTT; CDR3aa: CASSSQGTENTIYF
abundance: -; j_gene: TRBJ2-1; v_gene: TRBV7-9; d_gene: TRBD2; CDR3nt: TGTGCCAGCAGCCTCCGGACTAGCGGGAATAATGAGCAGTTCTTC; CDR3aa: CASSLRTSGNNEQFF
abundance: many; j_gene: TRBJ1-2; v_gene: TRBV5-4; d_gene: TRBD1; CDR3nt: TGTGCCAGCAGCTTGATGAGGACAGGGAGGCATGGCTACACCTTC; CDR3aa: CASSLMRTGRHGYTF
abundance: many; j_gene: TRBJ2-1; v_gene: TRBV11-1; d_gene: -; CDR3nt: TGTGCCAGTGGGGACCGGGACTACAATGAGCAGTTCTTC; CDR3aa: CASGDRDYNEQFF
abundance: few; j_gene: TRBJ2-5; v_gene: TRBV18; d_gene: -; CDR3nt: TGTGCCAGCTCACCACCGAGTTTTGAGACCCAGTACTTC; CDR3aa: CASSPPSFETQYF
abundance: -; j_gene: TRBJ2-1; v_gene: TRBV6-2/TRBV6-3; d_gene: TRBD2; CDR3nt: TGTGCCAGCAGCCTATCACTAGCGGGAGGTGAGGATGAGCAGTTCTTC; CDR3aa: CASSLSLAGGEDEQFF
abundance: -; j_gene: TRBJ1-1; v_gene: TRBV2; d_gene: -; CDR3nt: TGTGCCAGCAGTCCGCAGGGTGAGGCTTTCTTT; CDR3aa: CASSPQGEAFF
abundance: -; j_gene: TRBJ2-3; v_gene: TRBV24-1; d_gene: -; CDR3nt: TGTGCCACCAGTGAGGGGAGATTCCGGACAGATACGCAGTATTTT; CDR3aa: CATSEGRFRTDTQYF
abundance: many; j_gene: TRBJ1-1; v_gene: TRBV20-1; d_gene: -; CDR3nt: TGCAGTGCTAGAGTTCCAGGGAGTACTGAAGCTTTCTTT; CDR3aa: CSARVPGSTEAFF
abundance: -; j_gene: TRBJ2-5; v_gene: TRBV2; d_gene: -; CDR3nt: TGTGCCAGCCAAGGGGAGACCCAAGAGACCCAGTACTTC; CDR3aa: CASQGETQETQYF
abundance: few; j_gene: TRBJ2-5; v_gene: TRBV29-1; d_gene: -; CDR3nt: TGCAGCGTATTCAACACAGGGTGGGGGACCCAGTACTTC; CDR3aa: CSVFNTGWGTQYF
abundance: -; j_gene: TRBJ2-3; v_gene: TRBV5-1; d_gene: -; CDR3nt: TGCGCCAGCAGCTTATACAGGGTCGGCACAGATACGCAGTATTTT; CDR3aa: CASSLYRVGTDTQYF
abundance: -; j_gene: TRBJ2-2; v_gene: TRBV6-1; d_gene: -; CDR3nt: TGTGCCAGCAGTGAAGGAGCGAGCACCGGGGAGCTGTTTTTT; CDR3aa: CASSEGASTGELFF
abundance: -; j_gene: TRBJ2-2; v_gene: TRBV20-1; d_gene: TRBD2; CDR3nt: TGCAGTGCTAGAGGGGGACTACACACGAACACCGGGGAGCTGTTTTTT; CDR3aa: CSARGGLHTNTGELFF
abundance: few; j_gene: TRBJ2-1; v_gene: TRBV14; d_gene: TRBD1; CDR3nt: TGTGCCAGCAGCCCTCGCAGGGGGACAGGGGGTTACAATGAGCAGTTCTTC; CDR3aa: CASSPRRGTGGYNEQFF
abundance: many; j_gene: TRBJ1-2; v_gene: TRBV6-6; d_gene: -; CDR3nt: TGTGCCCTATACCCGGCTAACTATGGCTACACCTTC; CDR3aa: CALYPANYGYTF
abundance: -; j_gene: TRBJ2-1; v_gene: TRBV12-5; d_gene: -; CDR3nt: TGTGCTAGTGGTTTGTCCCGTGGGGGCTTGGGTTTCAACAATGAGCAGTTCTTC; CDR3aa: CASGLSRGGLGFNNEQFF
abundance: many; j_gene: TRBJ2-6; v_gene: TRBV28; d_gene: -; CDR3nt: TGTGCCAGCAGTTTCGGTGGCTCTGGGGCCAACGTCCTGACTTTC; CDR3aa: CASSFGGSGANVLTF
abundance: -; j_gene: TRBJ1-2; v_gene: TRBV29-1; d_gene: TRBD1; CDR3nt: TGCAGCGTTGCATCGGGACAGGGGCGAAACACCTTC; CDR3aa: CSVASGQGRNTF
abundance: few; j_gene: TRBJ2-3; v_gene: TRBV3-1; d_gene: -; CDR3nt: TGTGCCAGCAGCCCCCAGGAGGACACAGATACGCAGTATTTT; CDR3aa: CASSPQEDTDTQYF
abundance: many; j_gene: TRBJ2-3; v_gene: TRBV9; d_gene: TRBD2; CDR3nt: TGTGCCAGCAGCCCCATATCAGGAGGGGGACTAGGGGATACGCAGTATTTT; CDR3aa: CASSPISGGGLGDTQYF
abundance: -; j_gene: TRBJ1-6; v_gene: TRBV12-3/TRBV12-4; d_gene: -; CDR3nt: TGTGCCAGCAGTTTTGTGGGGATTTCACCCCTCCACTTT; CDR3aa: CASSFVGISPLHF
abundance: many; j_gene: TRBJ1-6; v_gene: TRBV7-2; d_gene: -; CDR3nt: TGTGCCAGCAGCTTTCAGGGGAGCTCCTATAATTCACCCCTCCACTTT; CDR3aa: CASSFQGSSYNSPLHF
abundance: -; j_gene: TRBJ1-3; v_gene: TRBV9; d_gene: -; CDR3nt: TGTGCCAGCAGCGTAGAGCCTATAGGGGGGAACTCTGGAAACACCATATATTTT; CDR3aa: CASSVEPIGGNSGNTIYF